A selection of T cell receptor beta chains follows, all from one sample in a study of T cell changes during pregnancy in multiple sclerosis. Using immunoSEQ multiplex PCR, the repertoire was profiled, and TCRdb retains in-frame clones only, with some absent. This sample yields just under 65,000 clones, of which around 96% are seen a single time; roughly 2.5% belongs to the top ten. The sample consisted of CD8+ T cells from peripheral blood mononuclear cells, taken after pregnancy. These receptors came from a female donor with multiple sclerosis, enrolled in a pregnancy study. Each CDR3 is given with its conserved first and last residue. The order of the fields is clone size, V gene, D gene, J gene, CDR3 protein, CDR3 DNA. The D gene is left open where the match is weak. The size of a clone is reported for some rows only, either as once, few or many, or as a class for expanded clones.

>NA|TRBV19|NA|TRBJ2-1
CASKVGRGYNEQFF
TGTGCCAGTAAGGTCGGGAGAGGATACAATGAGCAGTTCTTC
>NA|TRBV7-3|TRBD2|TRBJ2-1
CASSSSLAGGPNEQFF
TGTGCCAGCAGCTCCTCACTAGCGGGAGGGCCCAATGAGCAGTTCTTC
>once|TRBV27|TRBD1|TRBJ2-7
CASSLSRGTGAYEQYF
TGTGCCAGCAGTTTATCCCGTGGGACAGGGGCCTACGAGCAGTACTTC
>NA|TRBV27|NA|TRBJ2-3
CASSRRDSPLTDTQYF
TGTGCCAGCAGTCGGAGGGACAGCCCTCTCACAGATACGCAGTATTTT
>NA|TRBV19|TRBD1|TRBJ1-2
CASSPGTGDFQHYGYTF
TGTGCCAGTAGCCCGGGGACAGGGGACTTCCAACACTATGGCTACACCTTC
>NA|TRBV5-1|NA|TRBJ1-1
CASSHSGTEAFF
TGCGCCAGCAGCCATTCCGGGACAGAAGCTTTCTTT
>NA|TRBV7-9|TRBD2|TRBJ2-5
CASSHSSGRNRETQYF
TGTGCCAGCAGCCACTCTAGCGGGAGAAATAGAGAGACCCAGTACTTC
>NA|TRBV27|TRBD2|TRBJ2-7
CASSAPGLAGEEQYF
TGTGCCAGCAGCGCCCCGGGGCTAGCGGGTGAAGAGCAGTACTTC
>NA|TRBV5-6|NA|TRBJ2-7
CASSTQLAYEQYF
TGTGCCAGCAGCACCCAACTAGCCTACGAGCAGTACTTC
>NA|TRBV5-5|TRBD1|TRBJ2-7
CASSTSPGQGSYEQYF
TGTGCCAGCAGCACCAGCCCGGGACAGGGCTCCTACGAGCAGTACTTC
>NA|TRBV6-5|TRBD2|TRBJ2-1
CASNPSGSSYNEQFF
TGTGCCAGCAACCCTAGCGGGAGCTCCTACAATGAGCAGTTCTTC
>NA|TRBV9|TRBD1|TRBJ1-3
CASSGWTGSSGNTIYF
TGTGCCAGCAGCGGATGGACAGGGAGCTCTGGAAACACCATATATTTT
>NA|TRBV12-1|NA|TRBJ1-2
CASSFADGQEGYTF
TGTGCCAGCAGCTTTGCAGATGGACAAGAAGGCTACACCTTC
>once|TRBV11-2|NA|TRBJ1-1
CASSLASPSRRDTEAFF
TGTGCCAGCAGCTTAGCCAGTCCGTCACGGAGGGACACTGAAGCTTTCTTT
>NA|TRBV5-6|NA|TRBJ2-2
CASSFQLGPNTGELFF
TGTGCCAGCAGCTTTCAGCTGGGGCCAAACACCGGGGAGCTGTTTTTT
>NA|TRBV27|NA|TRBJ2-7
CASSLGGRGYEQYF
TGTGCCAGCAGTTTAGGGGGCAGGGGTTACGAGCAGTACTTC
>NA|TRBV2|NA|TRBJ1-4
CASSPRHLEKLFF
TGTGCCAGCAGTCCCAGACATCTTGAAAAACTGTTTTTT
>NA|TRBV19|TRBD1|TRBJ1-2
CASSTSTGHYGYTF
TGTGCCAGTAGTACTTCGACAGGGCACTATGGCTACACCTTC
>NA|TRBV7-9|TRBD2|TRBJ2-7
CASSSHVAGGAYEQYF
TGTGCCAGCAGTTCACACGTAGCGGGAGGCGCCTACGAGCAGTACTTC
>NA|TRBV2|NA|TRBJ2-2
CASQRANTGELFF
TGTGCCAGTCAGCGGGCTAACACCGGGGAGCTGTTTTTT
>NA|TRBV28|TRBD1|TRBJ2-7
CASSSTGPTYEQYF
TGTGCCAGCAGTTCGACAGGGCCGACCTACGAGCAGTACTTC
>NA|TRBV5-1|NA|TRBJ2-5
CASRTGETQYF
TGCGCCAGCAGGACCGGGGAGACCCAGTACTTC
>NA|TRBV19|TRBD2|TRBJ2-1
CASSMSSGRSYNEQFF
TGTGCCAGTAGTATGAGTAGCGGGAGGTCCTACAATGAGCAGTTCTTC
>NA|TRBV4-1|NA|TRBJ2-2
CASSPRRVGDTGELFF
TGCGCCAGCAGCCCACGCAGGGTTGGGGACACCGGGGAGCTGTTTTTT
>NA|TRBV28|NA|TRBJ2-1
CASSLLLVNEQFF
TGTGCCAGCAGTTTATTACTAGTCAATGAGCAGTTCTTC
>once|TRBV19|NA|TRBJ2-1
CASSWAAHNEQFF
TGTGCCAGTAGTTGGGCAGCTCACAATGAGCAGTTCTTC
>NA|TRBV4-2|TRBD2|TRBJ2-2
CASSQDDKRGGTNTGELFF
TGTGCCAGCAGCCAAGATGACAAGCGGGGGGGGACGAACACCGGGGAGCTGTTTTTT
>NA|TRBV11-2|NA|TRBJ2-7
CASAWGEGAGYEQYF
TGTGCCAGCGCTTGGGGGGAAGGTGCTGGCTACGAGCAGTACTTC
>NA|TRBV5-8|NA|TRBJ2-7
CASEMGAYEQYF
TGTGCCAGCGAGATGGGAGCCTACGAGCAGTACTTC
>NA|TRBV7-9|TRBD1|TRBJ1-5
CASSFGQGAVQPQHF
TGTGCCAGCAGCTTCGGACAGGGGGCGGTGCAGCCCCAGCATTTT
>NA|TRBV15|NA|TRBJ1-2
CATSREALSGGYTF
TGTGCCACCAGCAGAGAAGCCCTGAGTGGTGGCTACACCTTC
>NA|TRBV2|NA|TRBJ1-3
CAARTPSSGNTIYF
TGTGCCGCCCGGACACCCAGCTCTGGAAACACCATATATTTT
>NA|TRBV5-4|NA|TRBJ2-2
CASTDTGELFF
TGTGCCAGCACGGACACCGGGGAGCTGTTTTTT
>once|TRBV19|TRBD2|TRBJ2-7
CASSTGTSSYEQYF
TGTGCCAGTTCAACCGGGACTAGCTCCTACGAGCAGTACTTC